This TCR beta chain was identified in a study of cytomegalovirus exposure and HLA in healthy donors. General observations from the study: Later analysis reportedly placed an Asian-associated ancestry cluster below the roughly 700-donor mean in N-insertions. CMV antigen specificity of a few CMV-associated chains was confirmed in vitro.

The study ran its PCR with 60 Vbeta and 13 Jbeta primers. How the authors handled the data: Later work found 80 million or so unique TCR beta chains, with 9 million to 13 million shared. Assay: immunoSEQ multiplex PCR; the TCRdb copy retains only in-frame clones and omits some. V and J calls and clone size are those listed in that table; D and trimming were worked out from the DNA. The sample contains 200,000 to 250,000 clones, approximately 84% of which appear only once. Concerning this clone itself: Antigen: not known.

Germline V gives CDR1 SGHDT, CDR2 YYEEEE. This CDR3 is 15 amino acids long. Between the trimmed V and J ends, which lost 0 bases and 5 bases, there was a span of 14 bases. This TCR came from a woman aged 40 to 50 in good health and CMV-seronegative. This chain joins TRBV5-6 and TRBJ1-2; no reliable D call. Sequences were obtained from PBMCs. In DNA form, the CDR3 reads TGTGCCAGCAGCTTGGCCGGAACGGCGGAGTATGGCTACACCTTC. Encoded protein: CASSLAGTAEYGYTF.